This TCR beta chain was recovered during a study of T cell changes during pregnancy in multiple sclerosis (dated by TCRdb to between 2018 and 2021). Some background on the complete study: The study looked at changes in the T cell repertoire across pregnancy in women with multiple sclerosis.

With respect to this clone: Which antigen it targets is not known. No much larger clone is present one base from it, and per-base qualities are unavailable.

To prepare the library, the immunoSEQ multiplex PCR assay was applied. TCRdb provides this immuneACCESS table in a form limited to in-frame rearrangements. Some clones are lacking; in checked studies, under half of them reflect an unresolved V gene, and why the rest are absent is not known. This sample is represented by approximately 100,000 clones; 92% of them were singletons. The ten largest clones take up approximately 2.2% of the sample. Deletion took 4 bases off V and 7 bases off J, with a span of 26 bases between the germline ends. Taken from the germline V gene, the CDR1 and CDR2 loops are LGHNT and FRNRAP. From the cysteine through the phenylalanine, the CDR3 covers 17 amino acids. CDR3 DNA is the only sequence kept; it has 51 bases, read in frame from the first base.

This sequence originates from a female donor in good health, enrolled as a control in a pregnancy study. The rearrangement combines TRBV12-5 with TRBJ2-7; perhaps TRBD2 is the D gene, with 6 bases matching. Sequences were derived from peripheral blood, sampled after pregnancy. The CDR3: CASGSLLRTIRGWEQYF. The DNA sequence is TGTGCTAGTGGTTCCCTCTTAAGGACGATCCGGGGGTGGGAGCAGTACTTC.